These 14 T cell receptor beta chains were sequenced from one sample in a study of blood T cell repertoires in COVID-19. Clones were read by immunoSEQ multiplex PCR, and TCRdb kept only the in-frame ones, dropping some. The repertoire holds about 210,000 clones, with under 90% as singletons. The sample comprised peripheral blood. The receptors originated from a woman in her thirties or forties with active or convalescent COVID-19.

V gene TRBV5-4 combines with J gene TRBJ2-1, with 14 bases fitting TRBD2. V lost 0 bases and J lost 4; bases outside the gene matches: 3. Germline V gives CDR1 SGHNT, CDR2 YYREEE (reference sequence). This CDR3 has 17 residues. The CDR3 DNA is TGTGCCAGCAGCTTGGGACTAGCGGGGGGGCTTTACAATGAGCAGTTCTTC. This gives the protein CASSLGLAGGLYNEQFF.

The chain carries TRBV30 and TRBJ2-5, with D possibly being TRBD2 (5 bases). This CDR3 spans 11 amino acids. V shed 1 base and J shed 5 bases, with 5 bases lying between them. Germline V CDR1 and CDR2: GTSNPN, SVGIG (reference sequence). CDR3 DNA sequence: TGTGCCTGGAGTGGAGGGGAGACCCAGTACTTC. The encoded protein is CAWSGGETQYF.

V and J are TRBV19 and TRBJ1-4, with D perhaps matching TRBD1 (5 bases). This CDR3 spans 15 amino acids. The V gene lost 4 bases and the J gene lost 7 bases, with 16 bases spanning the gap. Germline CDR1 reads LNHDA; CDR2 reads SQIVND (reference sequence). As DNA, the CDR3 is TGTGCCAGTAGTACGCAGGGTGTTTTTGGTGAAAAACTGTTTTTT. It codes for CASSTQGVFGEKLFF.

The chain joins TRBV6-5 to TRBJ2-1; D is perhaps TRBD1 (5 bases). Between the trimmed V and J ends, which lost 2 bases and 9 bases, there was a span of 20 bases. From germline, CDR1 is MNHEY and CDR2 SVGAGI. This CDR3 has 16 residues. The CDR3 nucleotides read TGTGCCAGCAGTTACGGGGTGGGGCTAGGTGGCTTTGAGCAGTTCTTC. Protein sequence: CASSYGVGLGGFEQFF.

The CDR3 loop is CATSTRLAGNTDTQYF. CDR3 nucleotides: TGTGCCACCAGCACCCGACTAGCGGGGAACACAGATACGCAGTATTTT. This chain joins TRBV15 and TRBJ2-3, with 11 bases matching TRBD2. The CDR3 is 16 residues long. Germline lookup yields CDR1 LNHNV and CDR2 YYDKDF (reference sequence). The J segment lost 2 bases and the V segment lost 4 bases, leaving 5 bases of the junction unmatched.

V gene TRBV27 combines with J gene TRBJ1-5; D might be TRBD1 (5 bases). Trimming left V 3 bases short and J 7 bases short, with 16 bases between. The germline V gene encodes CDR1 MNHEY and CDR2 SMNVEV (reference sequence). The CDR3 is 15 residues long. The CDR3 protein is CASSLGTVSGQPQHF. As DNA, the CDR3 is TGTGCCAGCAGTTTGGGGACTGTCTCCGGGCAGCCCCAGCATTTT.

The V gene is TRBV19, the J gene TRBJ1-1; 7 bases are shared with TRBD1. The CDR3 totals 14 residues. Germline V gene lookup returns CDR1 LNHDA and CDR2 SQIVND (reference sequence). V was pared by 4 bases and J by 2 bases, with 4 bases of the junction left unmatched. CDR3 in DNA: TGTGCCAGTAGTAGCGGGACAGTTAACACTGAAGCTTTCTTT. As protein: CASSSGTVNTEAFF.

This sequence joins TRBV5-1 and TRBJ1-1; D unclear. Germline CDR1 and CDR2: SGHRS and YFSETQ. This CDR3 region has 14 residues. V lost 5 bases to trimming and J lost 3 bases, with 14 bases between them. CDR3 sequence (DNA): TGCGCCAGCAGAGGAGGCGTCGAGGACACTGAAGCTTTCTTT. This translates into CASRGGVEDTEAFF. Full variable domain (outside the CDR3, taken from reference TRBV5-1 and TRBJ1-1): KAGVTQTPRYLIKTRGQQVTLSCSPISGHRSVSWYQQTPGQGLQFLFEYFSETQRNKGNFPGRFSGRQFSNSRSEMNVSTLELGDSALYLCASRGGVEDTEAFFGQGTRLTVV.

The rearrangement links TRBV29-1 to TRBJ1-2, with D possibly TRBD1 on 6 matching bases. V gave up 6 bases and J gave up 0 bases, with 14 bases separating them. This CDR3 is built from 14 residues. Looked up from germline, CDR1 is SQVTM and CDR2 is ANQGSEA. The chain's CDR3 is CSVTGQATNYGYTF. In DNA, the CDR3 is TGCAGCGTGACGGGACAAGCTACTAACTATGGCTACACCTTC.

This chain joins TRBV30 and TRBJ1-2; the D gene is possibly TRBD1 (6 bases). This CDR3 spans 13 amino acids. CDR1 and CDR2 (germline): GTSNPN, SVGIG (reference sequence). Trimming cost V 2 bases and J 5 bases, with 12 bases left between them. DNA of the CDR3: TGTGCCTGGAGTTTGGGGGCTTGGTATGGCTACACCTTC. It codes for CAWSLGAWYGYTF.

The J gene is TRBJ1-2, the V gene TRBV6-2 or TRBV6-3, with D possibly being TRBD1 (5 bases). Germline-derived CDR1 and CDR2 are MNHEY and SVGEGT. V was pared by 0 bases and J by 7 bases, with 24 bases between. This CDR3 comprises 18 residues. CDR3 loop: CASSYSMASTGFFSGYTF. The CDR3 DNA reads as TGTGCCAGCAGTTACTCGATGGCCAGCACAGGATTTTTTAGTGGCTACACCTTC.

The chain joins TRBV11-2 to TRBJ2-7; tentatively, D is TRBD1 (5 bases). The CDR3 spans 12 residues. CDR1 SGHAT and CDR2 FQNNGV come from the germline V gene. Trimming shortened V by 5 bases and J by 7 bases, and 12 bases separated the two germline ends. The CDR3 here is CASSHQGREQYF. CDR3 nucleotides: TGTGCCAGCAGCCACCAGGGCCGGGAGCAGTACTTC.

The chain carries TRBV7-9 and TRBJ2-7; D remains ambiguous. The germline V and J ends were trimmed by 5 bases and 5 bases, with 7 bases remaining between them. The CDR3 extends over 11 amino acids. Germline CDR1 and CDR2: SEHNR and FQNEAQ (reference sequence). The CDR3 coding sequence is TGTGCCAGCAGCCGTTACAACGAGCAGTACTTC. This gives the protein CASSRYNEQYF.

The CDR3 here is CASSDAGWQPQHF. The CDR3 coding sequence is TGTGCCAGCAGTGACGCAGGATGGCAGCCCCAGCATTTT. The J gene is TRBJ1-5, the V gene TRBV2; no firm D call. The germline V and J ends were trimmed by 3 bases and 7 bases, with 10 bases remaining between them. The CDR3 covers 13 residues. Germline lookup yields CDR1 SNHLY and CDR2 FYNNEI.